A single sample is the source of the 3 T cell receptor beta chains below, sequenced in a study of blood T cell repertoires in COVID-19. Generated by immunoSEQ multiplex PCR, the TCRdb table keeps only in-frame clones and is missing some. The repertoire holds about 120,000 clones, with roughly four fifths as singletons. The sequencing input was peripheral blood. All receptors derive from a man in his thirties or forties with COVID-19, enrolled during active disease.

The rearrangement joins TRBV18 to TRBJ2-1; 9 nucleotides line up with TRBD2. V trimming: 0 bases; J trimming: 0 bases; junction bases outside the gene matches: 0. The CDR3 spans 16 residues. The germline CDR1 and CDR2 sequences are KGHSH and LQKENI. The CDR3 is CASSPPSGSSYNEQFF. The CDR3 DNA sequence: TGTGCCAGCTCACCACCTAGCGGGAGCTCCTACAATGAGCAGTTCTTC.

This clone is a singleton in its sample. The chain is built from TRBV10-3 and TRBJ2-7, with TRBD1 matching over 10 bases. Germline lookup yields CDR1 ENHRY and CDR2 SYGVKD. The CDR3 sequence is 15 residues long. Trimming removed 8 bases from V and 5 bases from J; junction bases left unmatched: 12. CDR3 loop: CAIETGGVGRDEQYF. The CDR3 DNA follows: TGTGCCATCGAGACAGGGGGCGTGGGTCGTGACGAGCAGTACTTC.

This clone has a handful of counts. This sequence joins TRBV19 and TRBJ2-2; 12 bases fit TRBD1. CDR3 size: 17 residues. The V segment lost 3 bases and the J segment 7 bases; nucleotides outside the gene matches: 9. The V gene's germline CDR1 is LNHDA and CDR2 SQIVND (reference sequence). The CDR3 spells CASSIRDRGQRNGELFF. CDR3 DNA sequence: TGTGCCAGTAGTATTAGGGACAGGGGGCAAAGGAACGGGGAGCTGTTTTTT.